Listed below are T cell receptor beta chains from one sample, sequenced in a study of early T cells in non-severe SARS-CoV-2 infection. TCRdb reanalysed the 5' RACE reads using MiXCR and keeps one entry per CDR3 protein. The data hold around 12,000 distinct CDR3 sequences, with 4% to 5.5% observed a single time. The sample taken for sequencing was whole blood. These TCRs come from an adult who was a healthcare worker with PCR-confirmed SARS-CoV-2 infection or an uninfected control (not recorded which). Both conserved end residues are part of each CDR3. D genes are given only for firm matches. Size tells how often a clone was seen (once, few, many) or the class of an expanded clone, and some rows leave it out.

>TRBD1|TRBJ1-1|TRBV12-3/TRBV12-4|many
CASSSHRGENTEAFF
TGTGCCAGCAGTTCGCACAGGGGCGAGAACACTGAAGCTTTCTTT
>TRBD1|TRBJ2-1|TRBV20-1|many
CSALTETGFNEQFF
TGCAGTGCCCTAACTGAGACAGGGTTCAATGAGCAGTTCTTC
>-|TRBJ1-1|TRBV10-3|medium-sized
CAINRGKNTEAFF
TGTGCCATCAATAGGGGGAAGAACACTGAAGCTTTCTTT
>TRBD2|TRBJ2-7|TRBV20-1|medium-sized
CSARWGGADEQYF
TGCAGTGCTAGATGGGGAGGGGCCGACGAGCAGTACTTC
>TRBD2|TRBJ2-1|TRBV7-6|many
CASSGTGGNNEQFF
TGTGCCAGCAGCGGCACGGGGGGTAACAATGAGCAGTTCTTC
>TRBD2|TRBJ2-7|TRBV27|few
CASSLKRGHYEQYF
TGTGCCAGCAGTTTGAAGCGGGGGCACTACGAGCAGTACTTC
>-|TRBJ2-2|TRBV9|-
CASSFGTIGELFF
TGTGCCAGCAGCTTCGGGACGATCGGGGAGCTGTTTTTT
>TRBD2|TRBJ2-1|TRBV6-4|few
CVSSETSGGGVNEQFF
TGTGTCAGCAGCGAGACTAGCGGGGGGGGTGTGAATGAGCAGTTCTTC
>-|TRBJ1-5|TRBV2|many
CASRQDSNQPQHF
TGTGCCAGCAGACAAGATAGCAATCAGCCCCAGCATTTT
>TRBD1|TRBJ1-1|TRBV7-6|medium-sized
CASSSGLDRGGAFF
TGTGCCAGCAGCTCCGGTCTGGACAGGGGGGGCGCTTTCTTT
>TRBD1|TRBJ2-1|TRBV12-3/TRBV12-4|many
CASSLTGGDNEQFF
TGTGCCAGCAGTTTAACAGGGGGTGACAATGAGCAGTTCTTC
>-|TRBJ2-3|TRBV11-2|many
CASSPQPSTDTQYF
TGTGCCAGCAGCCCACAACCGAGCACAGATACGCAGTATTTT
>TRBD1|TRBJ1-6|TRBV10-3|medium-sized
CAISESLQGAPTKNSPLHF
TGTGCCATCAGTGAGTCGCTACAGGGGGCGCCGACCAAGAATTCACCCCTCCACTTT
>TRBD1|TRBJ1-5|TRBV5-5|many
CASSSGQGLGLQPQHF
TGTGCCAGCAGCAGTGGACAGGGACTGGGACTTCAGCCCCAGCATTTT
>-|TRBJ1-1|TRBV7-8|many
CASSLPGRAEAFF
TGTGCCAGCAGCTTACCGGGTAGGGCTGAAGCTTTCTTT
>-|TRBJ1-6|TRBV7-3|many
CASSRFPGGYNSPLHF
TGTGCCAGCAGTCGATTCCCGGGTGGTTATAATTCACCCCTCCACTTT
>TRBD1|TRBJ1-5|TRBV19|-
CASSIRQGVQPQHF
TGTGCCAGTAGTATCCGACAGGGAGTTCAGCCCCAGCATTTT
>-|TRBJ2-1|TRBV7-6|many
CASSQGAESSYNEQFF
TGTGCCAGCAGCCAAGGAGCGGAGAGCTCCTACAATGAGCAGTTCTTC
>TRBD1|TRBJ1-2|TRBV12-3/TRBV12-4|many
CASSRDRVYGYTF
TGTGCCAGCAGCAGGGACAGGGTGTATGGCTACACCTTC
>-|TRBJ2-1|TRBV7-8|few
CASSSYSILSGLNNNEQFF
TGTGCCAGCAGCTCCTATTCAATCCTCAGCGGGTTGAACAACAATGAGCAGTTCTTC
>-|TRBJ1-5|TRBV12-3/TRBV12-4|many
CASSFVGGNQPQHF
TGTGCCAGCAGTTTCGTCGGAGGCAATCAGCCCCAGCATTTT
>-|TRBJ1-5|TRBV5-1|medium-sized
CASSVDGFSNQPQHF
TGCGCCAGCAGCGTGGACGGGTTCAGCAATCAGCCCCAGCATTTT
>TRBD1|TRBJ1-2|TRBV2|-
CASSRRQGHGYTF
TGTGCCAGCAGCCGCAGACAGGGTCATGGCTACACCTTC
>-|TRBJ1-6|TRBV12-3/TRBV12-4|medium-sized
CASSPPVASNSPLHF
TGTGCCAGCAGTCCCCCGGTGGCCTCTAATTCACCCCTCCACTTT
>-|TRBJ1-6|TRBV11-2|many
CASSLNPRGNSPLHF
TGTGCCAGCAGCCTTAACCCCAGGGGCAATTCACCCCTCCACTTT
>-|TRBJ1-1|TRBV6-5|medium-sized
CASSYGGLAFF
TGTGCCAGCAGTTATGGAGGGCTTGCTTTCTTT
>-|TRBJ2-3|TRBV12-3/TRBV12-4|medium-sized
CASSFTAATDTQYF
TGTGCCAGCAGTTTTACAGCGGCCACAGATACGCAGTATTTT
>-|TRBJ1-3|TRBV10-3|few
CAISDVLSSGNTIYF
TGTGCCATCAGTGATGTCCTCAGCTCTGGAAACACCATATATTTT
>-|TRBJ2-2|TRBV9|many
CASSALRGNTGELFF
TGTGCCAGCAGCGCCCTGCGGGGAAACACCGGGGAGCTGTTTTTT
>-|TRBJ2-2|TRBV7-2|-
CASSLLRGTGELFF
TGTGCCAGCAGCTTATTGCGGGGAACCGGGGAGCTGTTTTTT
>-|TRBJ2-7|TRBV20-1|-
CSARDWPGQMGEQYF
TGCAGTGCTAGAGATTGGCCGGGGCAAATGGGCGAGCAGTACTTC
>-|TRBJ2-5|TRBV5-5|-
CASSLEGGLETQYF
TGTGCCAGCAGCTTGGAGGGGGGTTTGGAGACCCAGTACTTC